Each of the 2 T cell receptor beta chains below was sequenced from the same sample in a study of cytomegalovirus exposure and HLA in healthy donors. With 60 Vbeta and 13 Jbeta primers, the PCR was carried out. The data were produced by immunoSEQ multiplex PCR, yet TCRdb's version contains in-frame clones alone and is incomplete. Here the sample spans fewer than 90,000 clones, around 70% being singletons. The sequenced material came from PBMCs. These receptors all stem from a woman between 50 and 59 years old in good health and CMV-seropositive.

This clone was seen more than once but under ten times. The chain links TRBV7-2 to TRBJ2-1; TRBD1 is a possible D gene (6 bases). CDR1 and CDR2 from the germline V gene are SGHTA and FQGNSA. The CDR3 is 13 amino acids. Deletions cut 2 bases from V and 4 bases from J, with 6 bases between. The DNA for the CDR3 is TGTGCCAGCAGCTTAAGGGGGTACAATGAGCAGTTCTTC. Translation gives CASSLRGYNEQFF.

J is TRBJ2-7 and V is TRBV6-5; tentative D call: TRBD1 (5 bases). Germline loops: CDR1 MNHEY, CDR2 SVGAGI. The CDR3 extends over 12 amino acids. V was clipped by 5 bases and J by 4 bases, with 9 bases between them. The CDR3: CASSQGHYEQYF. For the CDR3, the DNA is TGTGCCAGCAGTCAGGGCCATTACGAGCAGTACTTC.